The 18 T cell receptor beta chains listed next were all sequenced from one sample in a study of blood T cell repertoires in COVID-19. Here immunoSEQ multiplex PCR was the method, and the copy in TCRdb shows in-frame clones only, minus some. Of about 170,000 clones listed, more than 75% are singletons. The sequencing input was peripheral blood. Receptors were obtained from a man in his fifties or sixties who had recovered from COVID-19.

This clone has only one observation. This sequence joins TRBV7-3 and TRBJ2-7, with 13 bases that match TRBD2. V shed 4 bases and J 3 bases; nucleotides not matched to a gene: 6. This CDR3 contains 16 residues. CDR1 SGHTA and CDR2 FQGTGA come from the germline V gene. The CDR3: CASSSGTSGKSYEQYF. Here the CDR3 DNA reads TGTGCCAGCAGCTCCGGGACTAGCGGGAAGAGCTACGAGCAGTACTTC.

The gene calls are TRBV6-5 and TRBJ1-1; 9 nucleotides match TRBD1. Germline V gives CDR1 MNHEY, CDR2 SVGAGI. The J segment lost 1 base and the V segment lost 5 bases, leaving 5 bases of the junction unmatched. CDR3 length: 15 residues. CDR3 amino acids: CASSTRTGENTEAFF. The CDR3 region has the DNA TGTGCCAGCAGTACGCGGACAGGGGAGAACACTGAAGCTTTCTTT.

Within the sample, this clone is large. This chain links TRBV6-6 with TRBJ2-1; the D gene is possibly TRBD1 (5 bases). The CDR3 is 12 amino acids. Germline V gene lookup returns CDR1 MNHNY and CDR2 SVGAGI (reference sequence). V lost 6 bases, J lost 4 bases, and 7 bases lay in between. The CDR3: CASRTEYNEQFF. The CDR3 DNA reads TGTGCCAGCAGGACAGAGTACAATGAGCAGTTCTTC.

This sequence joins TRBV28 and TRBJ2-2; 15 nucleotides line up with TRBD2. V shed 8 bases, J shed 7 bases, and the junction held 5 bases outside the gene matches. Germline CDR1 MDHEN, CDR2 SYDVKM. The CDR3 spans 15 residues. CDR3 coding DNA: TGTGCCAGCTACACGGGACTAGCGGGGGGCGGGGAGCTGTTTTTT. This sequence encodes CASYTGLAGGGELFF. The variable domain in full, completed from reference TRBV28 and TRBJ2-2, reads DVKVTQSSRYLVKRTGEKVFLECVQDMDHENMFWYRQDPGLGLRLIYFSYDVKMKEKGDIPEGYSVSREKKERFSLILESASTNQTSMYLCASYTGLAGGGELFFGEGSRLTVL.

This clone occurred once. The gene calls are TRBV24-1 and TRBJ2-7, with a tentative D call TRBD2 (5 bases). V lost 4 bases to trimming and J lost 0 bases, with 18 bases between them. Looked up from germline, CDR1 is KGHDR and CDR2 is SFDVKD. The CDR3 contains 17 residues. The CDR3 region is CATSESCVALSSYEQYF. The DNA of the CDR3 is TGTGCCACCAGTGAGTCTTGTGTAGCGCTTAGCTCCTACGAGCAGTACTTC.

This clone was seen just once. The chain carries TRBV4-1 and TRBJ1-4, with D maybe TRBD1 (5 bases). Germline V gene sequence: CDR1 MGHRA, CDR2 YSYEKL. The V and J ends lost 0 bases and 5 bases respectively, with 16 bases between them. CDR3 length: 17 residues. Written as DNA, the CDR3 is TGCGCCAGCAGCCAAGACAAGGCGGGGGAGGAAAATGAAAAACTGTTTTTT. It is translated as CASSQDKAGEENEKLFF.

This chain links TRBV4-1 with TRBJ2-3; 7 bases fit TRBD2. The CDR3 is 15 residues long. V shed 0 bases and J 4 bases; nucleotides not matched to a gene: 4. Germline CDR1 and CDR2: MGHRA and YSYEKL. The CDR3 coding sequence is TGCGCCAGCAGCCAAGATCTTGGACTAGCAGATACGCAGTATTTT. This encodes CASSQDLGLADTQYF.

This chain joins TRBV7-9 and TRBJ1-2; TRBD1 is a possible D gene (5 bases). CDR3 length equals 13 residues. Germline CDR1 is SEHNR and CDR2 is FQNEAQ (reference sequence). V shed 2 bases and J shed 2 bases, with 6 bases lying between them. In nucleotides, the CDR3 is TGTGCCAGCAGCTTAAAGGGGAACTATGGCTACACCTTC. This sequence encodes CASSLKGNYGYTF.

V usage is TRBV6-1 and J usage is TRBJ2-2; tentative D call: TRBD1 (7 bases). The germline CDR1 and CDR2 sequences are MNHNS and SASEGT. The ends were cut back, 2 bases at V and 7 bases at J, with 17 bases in the middle. The CDR3 has 16 residues. The CDR3 sequence: CASSEQTEGAGGELFF. The CDR3 DNA sequence: TGTGCCAGCAGTGAACAAACGGAGGGGGCGGGCGGGGAGCTGTTTTTT.

This chain uses TRBV24-1 with TRBJ1-5; D is ambiguous. The CDR3 contains 17 residues. V was clipped by 2 bases and J by 0 bases, with 13 bases between them. Germline CDR1 KGHDR, CDR2 SFDVKD. CDR3 sequence reads: CATSDSAEDFSNQPQHF. CDR3 nucleotides: TGTGCCACCAGTGATTCCGCGGAGGACTTTAGCAATCAGCCCCAGCATTTT.

This clone was seen only a few times. The rearrangement links TRBV4-1 to TRBJ2-7; 8 bases line up with TRBD1. This CDR3 spans 16 amino acids. V shed 5 bases, J shed 5 bases, and the junction held 14 bases outside the gene matches. Germline CDR1 and CDR2: MGHRA and YSYEKL. In DNA, the CDR3 is TGCGCCAGCAGCTTTCTCCCCGGACAGGGAGAAGACGAGCAGTACTTC. Translated: CASSFLPGQGEDEQYF.

The rearrangement joins TRBV6-6 to TRBJ1-2; no clear D. V was cut by 6 bases and J by 5 bases, with 19 bases left in between. Germline V gives CDR1 MNHNY, CDR2 SVGAGI (reference sequence). The CDR3 is 15 residues long. In DNA form, the CDR3 reads TGTGCCAGCAGGCGGGGTCAGGAGGCCCCTTATGGCTACACCTTC. Its protein is CASRRGQEAPYGYTF.

This chain joins TRBV11-2 and TRBJ2-7, with 8 positions matching TRBD1. The CDR3 extends over 16 amino acids. Germline CDR1 is SGHAT and CDR2 is FQNNGV. Trimming cost V 2 bases and J 5 bases; bases outside gene matches: 11. This chain's CDR3 is CASSLSLDRVSHEQYF. The CDR3 DNA reads as TGTGCCAGCAGCTTATCTCTGGACAGGGTTTCCCACGAGCAGTACTTC.

The J gene is TRBJ1-1, the V gene TRBV30; maybe TRBD1 (6 bases). Between the trimmed V and J ends, which lost 3 bases and 1 base, there was a span of 12 bases. Germline lookup yields CDR1 GTSNPN and CDR2 SVGIG (reference sequence). The CDR3 contains 14 residues. The CDR3 protein is CAWSTGLTNTEAFF. Written as DNA, the CDR3 is TGTGCCTGGAGCACAGGGCTGACGAACACTGAAGCTTTCTTT.

The CDR3, as DNA: TGTGCCAGTAGTATAGCTAGCGGGTCAAGAGGCACAGATACGCAGTATTTT. Residues: CASSIASGSRGTDTQYF. V is TRBV19 and J is TRBJ2-3, with 8 bases that match TRBD2. V gave up 1 base and J gave up 1 base; unmatched junction bases: 7. This CDR3 comprises 17 residues. Germline V CDR1 and CDR2: LNHDA, SQIVND (reference sequence).

This clone was observed a few times. The chain uses TRBV6-5 and TRBJ2-1; 11 bases are a match to TRBD2. Trimming cost V 6 bases and J 9 bases; bases outside gene matches: 7. The germline V gene has CDR1 MNHEY and CDR2 SVGAGI. CDR3 length: 14 amino acids. The CDR3 sequence: CASRLAGGGGEQFF. The CDR3 nucleotides are TGTGCCAGCAGGTTAGCGGGAGGGGGAGGTGAGCAGTTCTTC.

The chain carries TRBV29-1 and TRBJ2-7; 8 positions match TRBD1. Germline loops: CDR1 SQVTM, CDR2 ANQGSEA. The CDR3 runs to 12 residues. V gave up 4 bases and J gave up 3 bases; unmatched junction bases: 2. The CDR3 DNA reads as TGCAGCGTTGCGACAGGGGTCTACGAGCAGTACTTC. Residues: CSVATGVYEQYF.

This rearrangement joins TRBV29-1 to TRBJ2-1, with TRBD1 matching over 7 bases. The CDR3 is made up of 16 amino acids. Trimming at V came to 1 base and at J to 7 bases, leaving 13 bases not matched to a gene. CDR1 and CDR2 from the germline V gene are SQVTM and ANQGSEA. The CDR3 DNA reads TGCAGCGTTGAAGGGTCGGAACAGGGGCTTGATAATGAGCAGTTCTTC. Encoded protein: CSVEGSEQGLDNEQFF.